The T cell receptor beta chain described here comes from a study of OX40 agonist ivuxolimab in advanced cancers. Study-level background: Ivuxolimab was a fully human IgG2 agonistic monoclonal antibody targeting the costimulatory receptor OX40 (CD134). Intravenous ivuxolimab was administered to patients every 2 weeks at six dose levels: 0.01, 0.1, 0.3, 1.5, 3 and 10 mg/kg. Of the approximately 50 dose-escalation patients, hepatocellular carcinoma was present in about 20, melanoma in roughly 15, renal cell carcinoma in 9 and head and neck cancer in 9. In the dose-escalation cohort, around four fifths of patients were male, and the mean age was roughly 60 years, with a range of roughly 20 to 80. Patients were allowed to have had prior anti-PD-1, anti-PD-L1 or anti-CTLA-4 therapy, and about 40% of the dose-escalation patients had been treated with checkpoint inhibitors. Partial responses were achieved by three dose-escalation patients, of whom one had hepatocellular carcinoma and two had cutaneous melanoma. The purpose of peripheral TCRbeta sequencing was to test whether ivuxolimab changed TCR sequence diversity and led to clonal T-cell expansion. The paper reports the monotherapy dose-escalation portion (N ≈ 52 patients) of the phase I ivuxolimab trial. The research as a whole found: At doses of 0.1 to 3.0 mg/kg, clonal expansion of both CD4+ and CD8+ T cells in blood was seen between baseline and week 6. The antigen specificity of the clonally expanded peripheral T cells was not determined. Low levels of normalized T-cell clonal expansion were also seen in some patients who did not respond. In the 0.1-3.0 mg/kg groups, partial responders had among the lowest normalized peripheral clonal expansion, particularly in CD8+ T cells. On average, CD8+ T cells showed more expanded clones than CD4+ T cells after ivuxolimab.

To sequence the TCRbeta CDR3 region, genomic DNA was isolated from the sorted cells. TCRbeta CDR3 regions were sequenced using the immunoSEQ Assay. TCRdb retrieved this table from immuneACCESS and kept in-frame rearrangements only. Not all clones are present; in checked studies, unresolved V genes account for under half, and no reason is known for the remainder. This sample has 55,000 to 65,000 clones in its table, and about 88% of those were observed once. Of the sample, roughly 2.1% is held by the ten largest clones. The trial excluded patients who had a history of autoimmune disease or who were on systemic immunosuppression. Peripheral blood for TCR sequencing was collected from all dose cohorts at baseline, on cycle 4 day 1, and on cycle 7 day 1. The samples were drawn from a first-in-human, open-label, multicenter phase I dose-escalation trial of ivuxolimab. Adults with locally advanced or metastatic head and neck squamous cell, hepatocellular, melanoma or renal cell carcinoma were enrolled in the trial. Before TCR sequencing, CD4+ and CD8+ T cells were separately sorted from peripheral blood.

Trimming removed 5 bases from V and 9 bases from J; the gene matches leave 6 bases unexplained. Inclusive of the bounding cysteine and phenylalanine, the CDR3 is 14 residues long. The retained sequence is limited to the CDR3, 42 bases, with the frame set at the first base. The germline V gene (reference sequence) gives CDR1 as SEHNR and CDR2 as FQNEAQ. To note about this clone: This receptor's antigen is unknown. No base qualities exist here, and no much larger clone lies one base off it.

This sequence uses TRBV7-9 and TRBJ2-1, with 11 central nucleotides matching TRBD2. The sequence derives from an adult with an advanced solid tumor such as melanoma, head and neck, liver or kidney cancer. The sequences come from CD4+ or CD8+ T cells sorted from blood, collected in a trial of the OX40 agonist ivuxolimab. The nucleotides read TGTGCCAGCAGCCCAACTAGCGGGAGTCCTGAGCAGTTCTTC. This translates into CASSPTSGSPEQFF.